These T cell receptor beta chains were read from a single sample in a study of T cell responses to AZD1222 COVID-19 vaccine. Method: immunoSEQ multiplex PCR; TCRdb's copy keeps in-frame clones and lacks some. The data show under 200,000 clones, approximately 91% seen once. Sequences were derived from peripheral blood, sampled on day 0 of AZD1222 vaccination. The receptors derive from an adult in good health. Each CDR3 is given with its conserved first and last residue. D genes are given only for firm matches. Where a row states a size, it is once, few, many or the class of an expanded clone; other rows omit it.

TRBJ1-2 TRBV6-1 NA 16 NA TGTGCCAGCAGTGAAATCCAAAGGCCAGGGTCCTATGGCTACACCTTC CASSEIQRPGSYGYTF
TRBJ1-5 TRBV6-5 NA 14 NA TGTGCCAGCAGGAGCGGGGGGGCTGGACAGCCCCAGCATTTT CASRSGGAGQPQHF
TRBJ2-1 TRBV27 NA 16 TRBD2 TGTGCCAGCAGTCTCTATACTAGCGGGGGGATAAATGAGCAGTTCTTC CASSLYTSGGINEQFF
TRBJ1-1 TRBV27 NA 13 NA TGTGCCAGCAGGGACCCTAGGAGGACTGAAGCTTTCTTT CASRDPRRTEAFF
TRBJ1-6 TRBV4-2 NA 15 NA TGTGCCAGCAGCCAAGATCCGGGGGTGAATTCACCCCTCCACTTT CASSQDPGVNSPLHF
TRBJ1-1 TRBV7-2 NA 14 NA TGTGCCAGCAGGATGGACCCGCTCGGGGCTGAAGCTTTCTTT CASRMDPLGAEAFF
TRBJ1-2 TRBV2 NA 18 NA TGTGCCAGCAGTGAAGCGGGGGGTCGTGGGAGCGCGGGGTATGGCTACACCTTC CASSEAGGRGSAGYGYTF
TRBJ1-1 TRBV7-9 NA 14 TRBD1 TGTGCCAGCAGCCTCCTGGACAGGGCGATTTCTGCTTTCTTT CASSLLDRAISAFF
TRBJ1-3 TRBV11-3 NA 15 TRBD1 TGTGCCAGCAGCCAGGACAGGGGGCAAGGAAACACCATATATTTT CASSQDRGQGNTIYF
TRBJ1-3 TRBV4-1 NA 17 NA TGCGCCAGCAGGCGGGGGGGTGACAGGACAACTGGAAACACCATATATTTT CASRRGGDRTTGNTIYF
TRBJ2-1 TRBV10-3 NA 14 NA TGTGCCATCAGCGCTCTACAGGGAAGCAATGAGCAGTTCTTC CAISALQGSNEQFF
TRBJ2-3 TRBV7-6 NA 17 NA TGTGCCAGCAGCCCCACCCACGGGGCGGCACAGAGCGATACGCAGTATTTT CASSPTHGAAQSDTQYF
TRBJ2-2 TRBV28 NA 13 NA TGTGCCAGCAGTTTAGCTGGGAACGGGGAGCTGTTTTTT CASSLAGNGELFF
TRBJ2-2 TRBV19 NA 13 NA TGTGCCAGTGCCCTCTTGGGGGCCGGGGAGCTGTTTTTT CASALLGAGELFF
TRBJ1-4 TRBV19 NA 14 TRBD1 TGTGCCAGTAGTTCGGACAGGAAGAGTGAAAAACTGTTTTTT CASSSDRKSEKLFF
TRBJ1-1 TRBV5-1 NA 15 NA TGCGCCAGCAGCTTGACCTTGGGGGGGTACACTGAAGCTTTCTTT CASSLTLGGYTEAFF
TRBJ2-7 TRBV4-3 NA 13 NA TGCGCCAGCAGCCAGTACTTCTCCTACGAGCAGTACTTC CASSQYFSYEQYF
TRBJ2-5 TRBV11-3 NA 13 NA TGTGCCAGCAGCTTAGTAGGCCAAGAGACCCAGTACTTC CASSLVGQETQYF
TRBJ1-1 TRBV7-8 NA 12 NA TGTGCCAGCAGCTTGGCCAGGAGTGAAGCTTTCTTT CASSLARSEAFF
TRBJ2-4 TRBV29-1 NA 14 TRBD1 TGCAGCGTACCGGGACAGGGGAATGGAAACATTCAGTACTTC CSVPGQGNGNIQYF
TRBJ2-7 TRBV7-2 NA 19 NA TGTGCCAGCAGCTCCATCCCGGGACATCTCGAAGGGATCGCCTACGAGCAGTACTTC CASSSIPGHLEGIAYEQYF
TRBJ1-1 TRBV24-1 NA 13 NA TGTGCCACCAGTGATGGGACCTACACTGAAGCTTTCTTT CATSDGTYTEAFF
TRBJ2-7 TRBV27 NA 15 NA TGTGCCAGCAGTTTATCTTTTGGTAAGCTCGGGGAGCAGTACTTC CASSLSFGKLGEQYF
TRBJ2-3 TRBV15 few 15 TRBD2 TGTGCCACCAGCAGAGCACTAGCGGGAGCAGATACGCAGTATTTT CATSRALAGADTQYF
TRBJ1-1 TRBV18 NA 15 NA TGTGCCAGCTCACCACGTGGGGGGAAGAACACTGAAGCTTTCTTT CASSPRGGKNTEAFF
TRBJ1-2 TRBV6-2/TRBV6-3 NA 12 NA TGTGCCAGCAGTGCCACGAGCAACGGCTACACCTTC CASSATSNGYTF
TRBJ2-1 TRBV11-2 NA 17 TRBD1 TGTGCCAGCAGCCCCCGACAGGGTTCCCCGCATTACAATGAGCAGTTCTTC CASSPRQGSPHYNEQFF
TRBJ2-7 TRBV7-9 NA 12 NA TGTGCCAGCAGCTTGAGTTTACGGGAGCAGTACTTC CASSLSLREQYF
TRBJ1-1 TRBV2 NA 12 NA TGTGCCAGCAGAATAGGAGGTACTGAAGCTTTCTTT CASRIGGTEAFF
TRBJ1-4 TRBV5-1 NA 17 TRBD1 TGCGCCAGCAGCGCCGGACAGGGCTGGACGACTAATGAAAAACTGTTTTTT CASSAGQGWTTNEKLFF
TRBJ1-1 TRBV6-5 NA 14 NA TGTGCCAGCAATATAAGGCACGGAAACACTGAAGCTTTCTTT CASNIRHGNTEAFF
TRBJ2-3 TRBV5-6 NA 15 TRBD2 TGTGCCAGCAGCTTGGTTCTTAGCGGGGGAGATACGCAGTATTTT CASSLVLSGGDTQYF
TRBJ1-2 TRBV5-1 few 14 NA TGCGCCAGCAGCTTGGAGGTCGGGGTCGGGGGCTACACCTTC CASSLEVGVGGYTF
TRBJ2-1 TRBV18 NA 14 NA TGTGCCAGCTCACCACCAAGAGTTCGGAATGAGCAGTTCTTC CASSPPRVRNEQFF
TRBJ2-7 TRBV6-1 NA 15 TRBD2 TGTGCCAGCAGTGAAGCGGGCGGGGGGGACTACGAGCAGTACTTC CASSEAGGGDYEQYF
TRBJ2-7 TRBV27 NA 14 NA TGTGCCAGCAGTTTAGGGGCAGCCTCCTACGAGCAGTACTTC CASSLGAASYEQYF
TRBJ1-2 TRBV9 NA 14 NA TGTGCCAGCAGCGTATCCCAGGGCAACTATGGCTACACCTTC CASSVSQGNYGYTF
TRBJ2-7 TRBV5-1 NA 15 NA TGCGCCAGCAGCTTGGTTATGGGCCCTACCTACGAGCAGTACTTC CASSLVMGPTYEQYF
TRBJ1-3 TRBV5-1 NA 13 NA TGCGCCAGCAGCCCCATTACTGGAAACACCATATATTTT CASSPITGNTIYF
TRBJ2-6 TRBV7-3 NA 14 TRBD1 TGTGCCAGTGCCGACAGGGCTGGGGCCAACGTCCTGACTTTC CASADRAGANVLTF
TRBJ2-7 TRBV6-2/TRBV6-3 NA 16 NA TGTGCCAGCAGTTACTATCAGGGGACGGACTCCTACGAGCAGTACTTC CASSYYQGTDSYEQYF
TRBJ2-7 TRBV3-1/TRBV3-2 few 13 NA TGTGCCAGCAGCCCAAAGTGGGCATTCGAGCAGTACTTC CASSPKWAFEQYF
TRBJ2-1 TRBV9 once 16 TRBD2 TGTGCCAGCAGCGTAGTCGGGAGGGTGGGTTACAATGAGCAGTTCTTC CASSVVGRVGYNEQFF
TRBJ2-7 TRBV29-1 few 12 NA TGCAGCGTTAGCCCCGACAGGGAGGGGCAGTACTTC CSVSPDREGQYF
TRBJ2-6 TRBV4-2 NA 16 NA TGTGCCAGCAGCCAAGCTGAGGGGTCTGGGGCCAACGTCCTGACTTTC CASSQAEGSGANVLTF
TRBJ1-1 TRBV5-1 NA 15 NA TGCGCCAGCAGAGCGGAGGCTGGTCGGAACACTGAAGCTTTCTTT CASRAEAGRNTEAFF
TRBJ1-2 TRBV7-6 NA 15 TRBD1 TGTGCCAGCAGCCCGGGACAGGGACCGGGGGGGGGCTACACCTTC CASSPGQGPGGGYTF
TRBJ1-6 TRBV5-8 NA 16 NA TGTGCCAGCAGCTTGGGGGATTTCACCTATAATTCACCCCTCCACTTT CASSLGDFTYNSPLHF
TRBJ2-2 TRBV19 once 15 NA TGTGCCAGTAGTAGTCACTCCCAGGGAACCGGGGAGCTGTTTTTT CASSSHSQGTGELFF
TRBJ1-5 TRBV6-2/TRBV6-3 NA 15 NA TGTGCCAGCAGTTCCCACTCGACAGTCTATCAGCCCCAGCATTTT CASSSHSTVYQPQHF